This entry describes one T cell receptor (beta chain). Antigen unknown. This sample is part of a study of graft-versus-host responses after intestinal transplantation. The assay was immunoSEQ multiplex PCR, and TCRdb's table has in-frame clones only and misses some. The sample holds fewer than 110,000 clones, roughly 87% seen once. V lost 6 bases and J lost 5; bases outside the gene matches: 16. The CDR3 totals 16 residues. Germline CDR1 MDHEN, CDR2 SYDVKM. The clonotype was recovered from a human donor who was the organ donor for an intestinal transplant. J is TRBJ2-7 and V is TRBV28, with 7 bases identical to TRBD1. This material consisted of unstimulated CD4+ T cells sorted from spleen or lymph node cells, taken before transplant. CDR3 nucleotide sequence: TGTGCCAGCAGCGCTCATCCGGGGACAGAGAGAAACGAGCAGTACTTC. It is translated as CASSAHPGTERNEQYF.